This TCR beta chain was obtained from a study of cytotoxic CD8 clonotypes in ibrutinib-treated CLL. Study context: The response samples were taken once patients had been treated for a median of about 12 months, range 6 to 36. Among the samples, the mean was roughly 280,000 productive templates and roughly 100,000 productive rearrangements. Study conclusions and caveats: Increased clonality at ibrutinib response gave way to a return toward baseline at progression.

As to this clone: The antigen remains unidentified.

The CDR3 has 16 amino acids. V shed 5 bases and J 10 bases; nucleotides not matched to a gene: 9. Germline-derived CDR1 and CDR2 are MNHEY and SMNVEV (reference sequence). Clones were sequenced by immunoSEQ multiplex PCR, and TCRdb holds only the in-frame ones, with some missing. The sample includes 43,000 or so clones, 60% to 70% of them seen just once. Here the sequenced sample was PBMCs, taken after 24 months of ibrutinib treatment. The TCR originated in a human donor with chronic lymphocytic leukemia. The chain links TRBV27 to TRBJ2-1; 15 positions match TRBD2. The CDR3 DNA is TGTGCCAGCAGTCCAAGGACTAGCGGGGGGGCGGGGGAGCAGTTCTTC. Translation gives CASSPRTSGGAGEQFF.